The rows below give T cell receptor beta chains drawn from one sample of a study of molecular identifiers for immune sequencing clone quantification. TCRdb called the PCR reads again in MiXCR, with one record for every CDR3 protein. The sample has about half a million distinct CDR3 sequences; roughly 24% are singletons. Sample: naive CD8+ T cells from blood, with Jurkat cell RNA spiked in. These receptors came from a human donor in good health. Some libraries in this study had Jurkat cell RNA spiked in. The CDR3 runs from the conserved cysteine through the conserved F or W. The D gene is left open where the match is weak. Clone size, where shown, is once, few, many, or a class for clones that have expanded.

>TRBV6-6|NA|NA|TRBJ2-1
TGTGCCAGCAGTTACTCGACACAGAGCTCCTACAATGAGCAGTTCTTC
CASSYSTQSSYNEQFF
>TRBV19|NA|NA|TRBJ2-1
TGTGCCAGTACCTATCTCCCGGGTTATGAGCAGTTCTTC
CASTYLPGYEQFF
>TRBV5-6|many|NA|TRBJ2-3
TGTGCCAGCAGCTTAGCCCTAGATACGCAGTATTTT
CASSLALDTQYF
>TRBV20-1|few|NA|TRBJ2-7
TGCAGTGCTCAAGTCGTCAACGCTGGTGGCGAGCAGTACTTC
CSAQVVNAGGEQYF
>TRBV7-2|many|NA|TRBJ1-1
TGTGCCAGCAGCCCAGGGACAATCGGTTTCTTT
CASSPGTIGFF
>TRBV12-3/TRBV12-4|many|TRBD1|TRBJ2-7
TGTGCCAGCAGCTTAGGGGGCTTTGAGCAGTACTTC
CASSLGGFEQYF
>TRBV6-7|few|TRBD2|TRBJ2-3
TGTGCCAGCAGTCTAGGGCCTCCGGGACTAGCGGGAGATGGCACAGATACGCAGTATTTT
CASSLGPPGLAGDGTDTQYF
>TRBV7-9|NA|NA|TRBJ1-1
TGTGCCAGCAGCTACCACTTACAGAGGAACACTGAAGCTCTCTTT
CASSYHLQRNTEALF
>TRBV5-4|NA|NA|TRBJ2-1
TGTGCCAGCAGCTTGCTACCCACATACAATGAGCAGTTCTTC
CASSLLPTYNEQFF
>TRBV7-9|few|NA|TRBJ1-2
TGTGCCAGCAGCCCTATCCCCGCCTTTCGCTATGGCTACACCTTC
CASSPIPAFRYGYTF
>TRBV5-4|few|NA|TRBJ2-7
TGTGCCAGCAGCTTCCGTGGGGAGTCGGCCTACGAGCAGTACTTC
CASSFRGESAYEQYF
>TRBV4-1|NA|NA|TRBJ1-1
TGCGCCAGCAGCCACCCCAACAGTCAAATGAACACTGAAGCTTTCTTT
CASSHPNSQMNTEAFF
>TRBV6-5|few|TRBD1|TRBJ2-3
TGTGCCAGCAGTTACTCCTCCGGACAGGACACAGATACGCAGTATTTT
CASSYSSGQDTDTQYF
>TRBV20-1|NA|NA|TRBJ1-4
TGCAGTGCTAGAGACCCACTGGGGGTTCCGGGTGAAAAACTGTTTTTT
CSARDPLGVPGEKLFF
>TRBV15|NA|NA|TRBJ2-7
TGTGCCACCAGCAGAGGAACACAGGGAAGCTACGAGCAGTACTTC
CATSRGTQGSYEQYF
>TRBV30|NA|NA|TRBJ2-1
TGTGCCTGGACTTGGGACTTAAGCTCCTACAATGAGCAGTTCTTC
CAWTWDLSSYNEQFF
>TRBV18|NA|NA|TRBJ2-3
TGTGCCAGCTCACCACCTTACAGGGCCACAGATACGCAGTATTTT
CASSPPYRATDTQYF
>TRBV29-1|many|NA|TRBJ2-3
TGCAGCGTAGAAGAGTACGCTGGCACAGATACGCAGTATTTT
CSVEEYAGTDTQYF